The sequence of this T cell receptor beta chain was determined in a study of technical replicates of blood from a handful of donors. Sequenced by immunoSEQ multiplex PCR; TCRdb stores in-frame clones only, minus some. The repertoire includes 87,000 or so clones, around 95% of them detected once, and 0.34% sits in the top ten. Looked up from germline, CDR1 is MDHEN and CDR2 is SYDVKM. V gave up 3 bases and J gave up 5 bases, with 10 bases separating them. The CDR3 covers 14 residues. The sequenced sample consisted of T cells isolated from PBMCs. This sequence joins TRBV28 and TRBJ1-4; tentative D call: TRBD1 (6 bases). This sequence originates from a human donor in good health. CDR3 coding DNA: TGTGCCAGCAGTTTCGGACAGTTGAATGAAAAACTGTTTTTT. Translating it yields CASSFGQLNEKLFF.